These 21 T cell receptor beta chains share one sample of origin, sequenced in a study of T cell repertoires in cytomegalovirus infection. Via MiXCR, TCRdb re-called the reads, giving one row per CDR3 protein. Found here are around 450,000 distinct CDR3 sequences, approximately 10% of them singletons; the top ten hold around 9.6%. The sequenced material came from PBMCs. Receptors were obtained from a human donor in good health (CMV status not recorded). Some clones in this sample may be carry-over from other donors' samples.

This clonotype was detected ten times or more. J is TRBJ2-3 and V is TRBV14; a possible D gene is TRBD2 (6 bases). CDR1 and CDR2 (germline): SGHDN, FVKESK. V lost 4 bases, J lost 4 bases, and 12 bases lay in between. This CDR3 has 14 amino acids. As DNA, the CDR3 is TGTGCCAGCAGCCGGGACTTAGCCGCAGATACGCAGTATTTT. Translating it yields CASSRDLAADTQYF.

CDR3 sequence: CASRDLRSGRTDTQYF. CDR3 bases: TGTGCCAGCAGAGACCTTAGGAGTGGGAGGACAGATACGCAGTATTTT. The chain has TRBV5-8 and TRBJ2-3, with a tentative D call TRBD2 (6 bases). The CDR3 spans 16 residues. Trimming took 5 bases from V and 3 from J, leaving 19 bases between them. Germline values: CDR1 SGHTS, CDR2 YDEGEE.

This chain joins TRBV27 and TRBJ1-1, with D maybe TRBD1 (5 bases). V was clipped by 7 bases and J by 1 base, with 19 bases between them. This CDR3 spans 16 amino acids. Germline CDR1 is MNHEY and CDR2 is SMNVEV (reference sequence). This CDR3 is CASIRQYTGPNTEAFF. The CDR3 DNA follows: TGTGCCAGCATACGACAGTATACGGGGCCGAACACTGAAGCTTTCTTT.

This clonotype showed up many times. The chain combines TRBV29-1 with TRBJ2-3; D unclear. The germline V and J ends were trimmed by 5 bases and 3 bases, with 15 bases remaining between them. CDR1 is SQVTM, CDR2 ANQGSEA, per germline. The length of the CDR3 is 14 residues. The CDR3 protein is CSVSDTDLTDTQYF. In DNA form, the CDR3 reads TGCAGCGTTTCGGATACGGATTTGACAGATACGCAGTATTTT.

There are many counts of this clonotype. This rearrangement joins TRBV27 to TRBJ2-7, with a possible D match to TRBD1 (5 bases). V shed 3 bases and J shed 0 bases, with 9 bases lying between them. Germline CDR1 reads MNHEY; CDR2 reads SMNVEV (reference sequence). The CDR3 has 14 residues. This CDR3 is CASSLKGISYEQYF. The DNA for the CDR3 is TGTGCCAGCAGTTTGAAGGGGATCTCCTACGAGCAGTACTTC.

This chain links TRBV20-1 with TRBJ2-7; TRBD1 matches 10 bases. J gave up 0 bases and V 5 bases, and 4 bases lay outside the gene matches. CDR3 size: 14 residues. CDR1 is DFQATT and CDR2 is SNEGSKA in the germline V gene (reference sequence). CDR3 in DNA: TGCAGTGCTCGCCGGGACAGGGGCTCCTACGAGCAGTACTTC. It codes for CSARRDRGSYEQYF.

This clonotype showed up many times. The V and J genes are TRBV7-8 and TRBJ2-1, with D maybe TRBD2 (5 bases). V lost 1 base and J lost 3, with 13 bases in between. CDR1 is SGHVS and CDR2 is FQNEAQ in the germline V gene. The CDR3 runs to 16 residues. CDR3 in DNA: TGTGCCAGCAGCTTAGATGGGAGTTCTTACTACAATGAGCAGTTCTTC. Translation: CASSLDGSSYYNEQFF. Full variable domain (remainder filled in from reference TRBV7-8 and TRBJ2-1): GAGVSQSPRYKVAKRGQDVALRCDPISGHVSLFWYQQALGQGPEFLTYFQNEAQLDKSGLPSDRFFAERPEGSVSTLKIQRTQQEDSAVYLCASSLDGSSYYNEQFFGPGTRLTVL.

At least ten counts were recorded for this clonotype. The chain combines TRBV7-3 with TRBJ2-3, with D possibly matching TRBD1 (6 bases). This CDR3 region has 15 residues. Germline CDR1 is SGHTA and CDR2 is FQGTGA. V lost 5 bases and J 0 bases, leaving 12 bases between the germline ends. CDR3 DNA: TGTGCCAGCAGCCCTCTTACAGGGAGCACAGATACGCAGTATTTT. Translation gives CASSPLTGSTDTQYF. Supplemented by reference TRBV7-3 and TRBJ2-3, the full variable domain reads GAGVSQTPSNKVTEKGKYVELRCDPISGHTALYWYRQSLGQGPEFLIYFQGTGAADDSGLPNDRFFAVRPEGSVSTLKIQRTERGDSAVYLCASSPLTGSTDTQYFGPGTRLTVL.

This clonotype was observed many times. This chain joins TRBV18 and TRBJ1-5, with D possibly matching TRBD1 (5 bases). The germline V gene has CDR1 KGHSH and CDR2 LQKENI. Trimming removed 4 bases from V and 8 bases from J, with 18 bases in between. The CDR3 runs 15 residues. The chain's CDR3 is CASSLSRGDGEPQHF. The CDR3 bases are TGTGCCAGCTCACTCTCCCGGGGCGATGGGGAGCCCCAGCATTTT. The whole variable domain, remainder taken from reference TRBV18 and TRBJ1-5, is NAGVMQNPRHLVRRRGQEARLRCSPMKGHSHVYWYRQLPEEGLKFMVYLQKENIIDESGMPKERFSAEFPKEGPSILRIQQVVRGDSAAYFCASSLSRGDGEPQHFGDGTRLSIL.

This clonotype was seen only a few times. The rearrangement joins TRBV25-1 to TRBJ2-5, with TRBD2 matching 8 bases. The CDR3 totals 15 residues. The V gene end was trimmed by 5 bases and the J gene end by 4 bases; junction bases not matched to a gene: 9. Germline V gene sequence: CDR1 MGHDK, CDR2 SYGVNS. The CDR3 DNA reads TGTGCCAGCAGTCGACTAGCGCTGGGCGGAGAGACCCAGTACTTC. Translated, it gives CASSRLALGGETQYF. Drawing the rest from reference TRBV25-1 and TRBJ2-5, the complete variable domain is EADIYQTPRYLVIGTGKKITLECSQTMGHDKMYWYQQDPGMELHLIHYSYGVNSTEKGDLSSESTVSRIRTEHFPLTLESARPSHTSQYLCASSRLALGGETQYFGPGTRLLVL.

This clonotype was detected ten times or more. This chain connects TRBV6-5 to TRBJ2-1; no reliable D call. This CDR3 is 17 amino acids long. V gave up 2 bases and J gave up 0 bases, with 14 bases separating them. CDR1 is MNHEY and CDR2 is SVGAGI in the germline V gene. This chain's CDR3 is CASSYGPALRSYNEQFF. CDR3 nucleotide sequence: TGTGCCAGCAGTTACGGCCCCGCCTTACGCTCCTACAATGAGCAGTTCTTC.

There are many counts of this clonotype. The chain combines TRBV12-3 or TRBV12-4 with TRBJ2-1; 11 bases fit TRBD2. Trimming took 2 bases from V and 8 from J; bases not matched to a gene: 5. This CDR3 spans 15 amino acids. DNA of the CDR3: TGTGCCAGCAGTTTAAAACTAGCGGGAGTTGATGAGCAGTTCTTC. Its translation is CASSLKLAGVDEQFF.

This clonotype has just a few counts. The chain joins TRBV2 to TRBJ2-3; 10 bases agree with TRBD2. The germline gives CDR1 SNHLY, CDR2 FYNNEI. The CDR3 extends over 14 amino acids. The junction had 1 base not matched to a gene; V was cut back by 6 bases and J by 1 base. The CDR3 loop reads CASRLAGRTDTQYF. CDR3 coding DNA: TGTGCCAGCAGACTAGCGGGGCGCACAGATACGCAGTATTTT.

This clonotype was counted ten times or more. The CDR3 DNA sequence: TGTGCCAGCAGCCGTTCTAGGGCCGAGACCCAGTACTTC. Amino acids: CASSRSRAETQYF. The chain links TRBV7-9 to TRBJ2-5; D gene unclear. The V gene's germline CDR1 is SEHNR and CDR2 FQNEAQ (reference sequence). V lost 5 bases to trimming and J lost 5 bases, with 12 bases between them. This CDR3 is 13 amino acids long.

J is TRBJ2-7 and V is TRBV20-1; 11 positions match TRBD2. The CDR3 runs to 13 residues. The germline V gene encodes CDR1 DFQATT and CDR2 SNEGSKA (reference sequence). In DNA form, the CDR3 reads TGCAATGCCCCGACTAGCGGGACTTCCGAGCAGTACTTC. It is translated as CNAPTSGTSEQYF.

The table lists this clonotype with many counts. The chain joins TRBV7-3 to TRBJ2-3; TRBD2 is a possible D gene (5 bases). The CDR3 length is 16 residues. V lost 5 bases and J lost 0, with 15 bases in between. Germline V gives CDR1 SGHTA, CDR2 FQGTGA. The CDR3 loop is CASSTLAGTSTDTQYF. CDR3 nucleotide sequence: TGTGCCAGCAGCACCCTGGCGGGTACCAGCACAGATACGCAGTATTTT.

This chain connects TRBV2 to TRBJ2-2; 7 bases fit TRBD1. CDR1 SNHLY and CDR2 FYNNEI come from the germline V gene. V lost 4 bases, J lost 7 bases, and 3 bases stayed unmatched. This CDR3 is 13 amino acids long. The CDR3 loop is CASSGQGFGELFF. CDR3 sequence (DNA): TGTGCCAGCAGTGGACAGGGTTTCGGGGAGCTGTTTTTT.

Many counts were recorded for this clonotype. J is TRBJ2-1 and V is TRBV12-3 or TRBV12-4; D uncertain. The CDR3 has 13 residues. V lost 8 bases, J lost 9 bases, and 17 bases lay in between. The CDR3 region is CASSSWLSSEQFF. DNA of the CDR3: TGTGCCAGCTCCTCCTGGCTAAGTAGTGAGCAGTTCTTC.

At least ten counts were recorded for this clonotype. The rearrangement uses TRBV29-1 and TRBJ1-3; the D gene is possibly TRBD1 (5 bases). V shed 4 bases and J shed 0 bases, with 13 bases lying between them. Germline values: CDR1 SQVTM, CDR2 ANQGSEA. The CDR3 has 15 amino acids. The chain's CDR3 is CSVVGTDRSGNTIYF. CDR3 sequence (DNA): TGCAGCGTTGTGGGGACCGACCGCTCTGGAAACACCATATATTTT.

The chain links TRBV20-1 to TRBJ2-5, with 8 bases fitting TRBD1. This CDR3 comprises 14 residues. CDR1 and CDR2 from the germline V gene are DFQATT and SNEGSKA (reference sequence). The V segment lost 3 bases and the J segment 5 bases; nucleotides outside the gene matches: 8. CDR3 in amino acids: CSASPIQGVETQYF. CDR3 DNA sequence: TGCAGTGCTAGCCCTATACAGGGGGTCGAGACCCAGTACTTC.

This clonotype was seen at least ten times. Here the CDR3 DNA reads TGCAGTGCTATGGCTGCTTCCCACGAGCAGTACTTC. This codes for CSAMAASHEQYF. This chain links TRBV20-1 with TRBJ2-7; no reliable D call. V was clipped by 4 bases and J by 5 bases, with 12 bases between them. Germline loops: CDR1 DFQATT, CDR2 SNEGSKA (reference sequence). The CDR3 is 12 residues long.